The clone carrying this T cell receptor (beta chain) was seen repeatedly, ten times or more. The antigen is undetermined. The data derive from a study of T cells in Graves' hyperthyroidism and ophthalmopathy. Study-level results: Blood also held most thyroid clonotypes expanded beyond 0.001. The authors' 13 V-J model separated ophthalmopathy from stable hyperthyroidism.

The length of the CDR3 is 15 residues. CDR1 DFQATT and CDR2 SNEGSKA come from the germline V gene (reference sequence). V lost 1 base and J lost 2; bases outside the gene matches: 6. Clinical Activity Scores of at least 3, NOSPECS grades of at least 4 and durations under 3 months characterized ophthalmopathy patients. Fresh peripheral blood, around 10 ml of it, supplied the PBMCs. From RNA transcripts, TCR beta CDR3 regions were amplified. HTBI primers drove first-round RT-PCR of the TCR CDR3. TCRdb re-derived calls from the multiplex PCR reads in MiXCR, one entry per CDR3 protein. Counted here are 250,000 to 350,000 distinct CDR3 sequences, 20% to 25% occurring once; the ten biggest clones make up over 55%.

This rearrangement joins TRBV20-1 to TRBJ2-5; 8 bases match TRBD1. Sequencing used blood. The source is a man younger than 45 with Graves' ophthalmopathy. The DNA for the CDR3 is TGCAGTGCTAGAGGGACAGGGTGGGAACAAGAGACCCAGTACTTC. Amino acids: CSARGTGWEQETQYF.